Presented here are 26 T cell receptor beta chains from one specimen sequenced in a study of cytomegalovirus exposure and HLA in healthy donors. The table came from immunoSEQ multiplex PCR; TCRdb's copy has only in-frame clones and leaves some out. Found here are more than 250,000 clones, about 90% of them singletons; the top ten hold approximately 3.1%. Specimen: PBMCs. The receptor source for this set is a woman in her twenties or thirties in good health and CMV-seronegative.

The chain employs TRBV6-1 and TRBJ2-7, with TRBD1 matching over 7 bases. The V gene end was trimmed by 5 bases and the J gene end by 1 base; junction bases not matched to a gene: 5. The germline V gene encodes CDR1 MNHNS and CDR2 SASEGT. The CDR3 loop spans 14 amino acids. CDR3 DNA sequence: TGTGCCAGCAGTCTTGGACAGGCTTCCTACGAGCAGTACTTC. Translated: CASSLGQASYEQYF.

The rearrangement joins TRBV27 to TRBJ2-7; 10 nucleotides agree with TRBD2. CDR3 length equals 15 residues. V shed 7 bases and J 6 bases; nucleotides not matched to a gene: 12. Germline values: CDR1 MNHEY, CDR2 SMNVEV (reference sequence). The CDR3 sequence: CASTDGSSGSSEQYF. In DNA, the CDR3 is TGTGCCAGCACCGACGGCTCTAGCGGGAGTTCCGAGCAGTACTTC.

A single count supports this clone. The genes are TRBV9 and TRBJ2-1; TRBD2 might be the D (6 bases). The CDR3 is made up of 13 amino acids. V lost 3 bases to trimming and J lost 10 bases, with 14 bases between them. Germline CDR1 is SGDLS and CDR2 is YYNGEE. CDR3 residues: CASSDWGAGEQFF. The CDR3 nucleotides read TGTGCCAGCAGCGACTGGGGCGCGGGGGAGCAGTTCTTC.

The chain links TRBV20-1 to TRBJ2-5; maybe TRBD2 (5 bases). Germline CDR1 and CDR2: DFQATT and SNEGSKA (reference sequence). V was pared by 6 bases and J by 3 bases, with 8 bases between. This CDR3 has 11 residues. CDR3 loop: CSASEEETQYF. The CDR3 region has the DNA TGCAGTGCCTCGGAGGAAGAGACCCAGTACTTC.

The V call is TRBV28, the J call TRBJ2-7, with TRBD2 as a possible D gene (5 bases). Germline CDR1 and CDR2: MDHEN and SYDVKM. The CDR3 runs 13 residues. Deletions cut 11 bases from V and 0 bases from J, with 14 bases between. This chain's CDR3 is CAESPRGSYEQYF. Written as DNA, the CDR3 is TGTGCCGAGTCTCCTCGGGGCTCCTACGAGCAGTACTTC.

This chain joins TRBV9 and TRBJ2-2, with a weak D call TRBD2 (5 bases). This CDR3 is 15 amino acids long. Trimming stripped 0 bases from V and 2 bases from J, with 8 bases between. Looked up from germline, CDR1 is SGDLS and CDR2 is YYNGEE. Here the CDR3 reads CASSVEADNTGELFF. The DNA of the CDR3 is TGTGCCAGCAGCGTAGAAGCGGATAACACCGGGGAGCTGTTTTTT. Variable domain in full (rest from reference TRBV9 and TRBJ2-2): DSGVTQTPKHLITATGQRVTLRCSPRSGDLSVYWYQQSLDQGLQFLIQYYNGEERAKGNILERFSAQQFPDLHSELNLSSLELGDSALYFCASSVEADNTGELFFGEGSRLTVL.

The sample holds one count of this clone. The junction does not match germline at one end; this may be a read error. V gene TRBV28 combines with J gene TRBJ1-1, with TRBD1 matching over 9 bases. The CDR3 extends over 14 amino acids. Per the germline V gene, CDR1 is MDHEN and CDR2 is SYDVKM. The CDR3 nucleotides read TGTGCCAGCAGCAGGGACAGGGCAAACAATGAAGCTTTCTTT. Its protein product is CASSRDRANNEAFF.

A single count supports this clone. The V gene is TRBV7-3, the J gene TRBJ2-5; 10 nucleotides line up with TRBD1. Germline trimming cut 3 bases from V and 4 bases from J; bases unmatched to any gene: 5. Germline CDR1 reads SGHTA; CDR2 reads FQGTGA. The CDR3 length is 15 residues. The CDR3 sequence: CASSFGQGVGETQYF. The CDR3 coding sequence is TGTGCCAGCAGCTTCGGACAGGGGGTCGGAGAGACCCAGTACTTC.

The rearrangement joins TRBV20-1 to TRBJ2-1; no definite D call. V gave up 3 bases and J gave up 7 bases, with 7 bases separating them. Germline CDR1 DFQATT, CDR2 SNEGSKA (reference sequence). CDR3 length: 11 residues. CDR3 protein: CSARILNEQFF. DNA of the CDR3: TGCAGTGCTAGGATTCTTAATGAGCAGTTCTTC.

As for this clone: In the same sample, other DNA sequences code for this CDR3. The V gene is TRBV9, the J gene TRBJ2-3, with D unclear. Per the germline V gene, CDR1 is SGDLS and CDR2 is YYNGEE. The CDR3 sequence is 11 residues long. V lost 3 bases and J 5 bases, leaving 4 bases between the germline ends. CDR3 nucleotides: TGTGCCAGCAGCGCGGGAGATACGCAGTATTTT. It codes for CASSAGDTQYF.

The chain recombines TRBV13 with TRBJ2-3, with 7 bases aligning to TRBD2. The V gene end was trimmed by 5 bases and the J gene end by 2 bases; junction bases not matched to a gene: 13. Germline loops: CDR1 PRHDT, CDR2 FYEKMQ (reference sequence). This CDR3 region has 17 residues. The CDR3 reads CASSPLGRETSTDTQYF. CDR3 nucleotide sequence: TGTGCCAGCAGCCCCCTTGGGCGGGAGACGTCCACAGATACGCAGTATTTT.

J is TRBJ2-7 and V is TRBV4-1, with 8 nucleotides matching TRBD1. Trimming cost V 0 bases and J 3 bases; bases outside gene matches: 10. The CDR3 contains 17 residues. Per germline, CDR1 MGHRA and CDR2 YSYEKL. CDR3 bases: TGCGCCAGCAGCCAAGATGGACATTCCGGACAGGGCTACGAGCAGTACTTC. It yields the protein CASSQDGHSGQGYEQYF.

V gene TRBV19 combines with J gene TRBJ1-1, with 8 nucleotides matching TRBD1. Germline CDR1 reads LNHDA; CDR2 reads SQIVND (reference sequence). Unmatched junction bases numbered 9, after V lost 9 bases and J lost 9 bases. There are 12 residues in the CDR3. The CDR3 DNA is TGTGCCAGCGACAGGGGAGGATATCAAGCTTTCTTT. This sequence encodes CASDRGGYQAFF.

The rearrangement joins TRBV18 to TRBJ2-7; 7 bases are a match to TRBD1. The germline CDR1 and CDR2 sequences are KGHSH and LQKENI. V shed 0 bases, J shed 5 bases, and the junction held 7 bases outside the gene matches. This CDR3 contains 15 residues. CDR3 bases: TGTGCCAGCTCACCACCGGCACAGGGGCGAGACGAGCAGTACTTC. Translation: CASSPPAQGRDEQYF.

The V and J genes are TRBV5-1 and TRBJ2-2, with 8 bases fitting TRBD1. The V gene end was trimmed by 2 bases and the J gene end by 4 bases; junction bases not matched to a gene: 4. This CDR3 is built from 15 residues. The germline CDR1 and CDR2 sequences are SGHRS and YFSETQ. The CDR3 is CASSLHRGATGELFF. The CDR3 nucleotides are TGCGCCAGCAGCTTACACAGGGGGGCCACCGGGGAGCTGTTTTTT.

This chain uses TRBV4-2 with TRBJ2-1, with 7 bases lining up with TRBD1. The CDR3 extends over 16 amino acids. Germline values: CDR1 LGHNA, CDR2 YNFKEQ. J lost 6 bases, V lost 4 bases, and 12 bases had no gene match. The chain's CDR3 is CASSLTGTDRSNEQFF. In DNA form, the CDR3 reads TGTGCCAGCAGCCTAACGGGGACAGACAGGAGCAATGAGCAGTTCTTC.

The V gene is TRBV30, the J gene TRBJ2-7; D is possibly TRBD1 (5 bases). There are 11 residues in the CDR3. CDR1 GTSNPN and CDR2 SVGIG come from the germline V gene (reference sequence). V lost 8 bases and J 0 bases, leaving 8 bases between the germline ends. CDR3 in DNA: TGTGCCGGCAGGGACTCCTACGAGCAGTACTTC. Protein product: CAGRDSYEQYF.

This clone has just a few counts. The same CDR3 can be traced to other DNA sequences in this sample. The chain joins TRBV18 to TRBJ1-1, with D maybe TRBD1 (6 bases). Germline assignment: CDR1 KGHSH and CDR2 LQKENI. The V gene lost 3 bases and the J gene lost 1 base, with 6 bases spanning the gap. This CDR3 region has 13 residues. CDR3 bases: TGTGCCAGCTCACCGACAGGGAACACTGAAGCTTTCTTT. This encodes CASSPTGNTEAFF.

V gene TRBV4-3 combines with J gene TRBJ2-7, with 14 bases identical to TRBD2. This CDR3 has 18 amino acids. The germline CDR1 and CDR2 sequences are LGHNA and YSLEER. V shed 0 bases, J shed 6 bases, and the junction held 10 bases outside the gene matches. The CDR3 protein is CASSQERSGLAGAPEQYF. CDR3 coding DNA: TGCGCCAGCAGCCAAGAACGATCGGGACTAGCGGGAGCTCCCGAGCAGTACTTC.

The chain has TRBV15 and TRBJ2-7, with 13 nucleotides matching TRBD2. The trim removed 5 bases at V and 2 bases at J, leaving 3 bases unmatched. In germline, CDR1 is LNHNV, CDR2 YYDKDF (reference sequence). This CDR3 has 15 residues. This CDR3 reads CATSVTSGRAYEQYF. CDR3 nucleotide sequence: TGTGCCACCAGCGTAACTAGCGGGAGGGCCTACGAGCAGTACTTC.

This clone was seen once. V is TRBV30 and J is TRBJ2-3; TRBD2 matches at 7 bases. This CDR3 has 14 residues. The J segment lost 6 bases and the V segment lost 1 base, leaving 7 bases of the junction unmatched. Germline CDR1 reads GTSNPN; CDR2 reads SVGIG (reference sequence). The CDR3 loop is CAWSDRGSIDTQYF. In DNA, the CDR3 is TGTGCCTGGAGTGATCGCGGGAGTATCGATACGCAGTATTTT.

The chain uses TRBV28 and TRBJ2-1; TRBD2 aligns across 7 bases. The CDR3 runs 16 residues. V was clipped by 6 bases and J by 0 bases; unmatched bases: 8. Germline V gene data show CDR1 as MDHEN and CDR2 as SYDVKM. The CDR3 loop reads CASSHSGPISYNEQFF. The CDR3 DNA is TGTGCCAGCAGCCATAGCGGGCCTATCTCCTACAATGAGCAGTTCTTC. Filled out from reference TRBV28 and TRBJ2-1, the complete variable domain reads DVKVTQSSRYLVKRTGEKVFLECVQDMDHENMFWYRQDPGLGLRLIYFSYDVKMKEKGDIPEGYSVSREKKERFSLILESASTNQTSMYLCASSHSGPISYNEQFFGPGTRLTVL.

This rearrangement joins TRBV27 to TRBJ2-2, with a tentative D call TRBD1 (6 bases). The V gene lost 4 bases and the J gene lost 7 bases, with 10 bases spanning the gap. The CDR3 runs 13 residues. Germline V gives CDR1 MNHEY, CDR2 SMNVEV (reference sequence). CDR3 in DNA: TGTGCCAGCAGTTACCAGGGACACGGGGAGCTGTTTTTT. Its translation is CASSYQGHGELFF.

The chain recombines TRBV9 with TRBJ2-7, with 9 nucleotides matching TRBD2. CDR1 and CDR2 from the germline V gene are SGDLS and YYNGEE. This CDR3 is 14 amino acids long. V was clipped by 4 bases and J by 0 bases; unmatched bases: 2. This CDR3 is CASSNSGSSYEQYF. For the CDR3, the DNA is TGTGCCAGCAGCAATAGCGGGAGCTCCTACGAGCAGTACTTC. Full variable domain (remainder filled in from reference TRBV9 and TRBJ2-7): DSGVTQTPKHLITATGQRVTLRCSPRSGDLSVYWYQQSLDQGLQFLIQYYNGEERAKGNILERFSAQQFPDLHSELNLSSLELGDSALYFCASSNSGSSYEQYFGPGTRLTVT.

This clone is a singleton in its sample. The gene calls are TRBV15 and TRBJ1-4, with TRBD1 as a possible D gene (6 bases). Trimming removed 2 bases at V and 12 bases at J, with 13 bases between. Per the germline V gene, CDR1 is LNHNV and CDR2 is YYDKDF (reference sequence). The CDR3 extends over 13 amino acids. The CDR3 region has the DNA TGTGCCACCAGCAGATACACAGGGATGGAACTGTTTTTT. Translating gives CATSRYTGMELFF.

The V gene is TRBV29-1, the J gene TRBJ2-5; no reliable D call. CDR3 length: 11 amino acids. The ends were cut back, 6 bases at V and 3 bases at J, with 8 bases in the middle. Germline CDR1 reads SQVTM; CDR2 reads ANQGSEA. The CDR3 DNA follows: TGCAGCGTCCACAGAGAAGAGACCCAGTACTTC. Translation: CSVHREETQYF. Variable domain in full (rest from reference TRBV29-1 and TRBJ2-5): SAVISQKPSRDICQRGTSLTIQCQVDSQVTMMFWYRQQPGQSLTLIATANQGSEATYESGFVIDKFPISRPNLTFSTLTVSNMSPEDSSIYLCSVHREETQYFGPGTRLLVL.